This T cell receptor (beta chain) was sequenced during a study of OX40 agonist ivuxolimab in advanced cancers. Study-level background: The study reported partial responses in three patients: one hepatocellular carcinoma, two cutaneous melanoma. Regarding the study as a whole: Antigens targeted by the expanded peripheral T cells were not determined. Some patients without response likewise showed low normalized clonal expansion.

Germline CDR1 and CDR2: SGHAT and FQNNGV. Losses at the gene ends were 2 bases for V and 4 bases for J; bases not matched to a gene: 5. The CDR3 is made up of 15 amino acids. Here immunoSEQ multiplex PCR was the method, and the copy in TCRdb shows in-frame clones only, minus some. The sample shows approximately 77,000 clones, roughly 92% of them seen only once. This clone has only one observation. As yet, its antigen is unknown. V and J are TRBV11-2 and TRBJ2-1; 7 bases fit TRBD2. The clonotype originates from an adult with an advanced solid tumor such as melanoma, head and neck, liver or kidney cancer. Source: CD4+ or CD8+ T cells sorted from blood, taken in a trial of the OX40 agonist ivuxolimab. The CDR3 reads CASSLSSGEYNEQFF. The DNA of the CDR3 is TGTGCCAGCAGCTTATCCAGCGGGGAGTACAATGAGCAGTTCTTC.